This paragraph reports one TCR beta chain. No antigen is known for it. The CDR3 is made up of 12 amino acids. With 1 base removed from V and 8 bases from J, the gap between germline ends came to 8 bases. Germline assignment: CDR1 LGHDT and CDR2 YNNKEL (reference sequence). The entry originates in a study of T cell responses to AZD1222 COVID-19 vaccine. As for the study in general: Second doses that came at about 4 or about 12 weeks were put together. The study, taken as a whole, reports: Donors were mostly white British, more females; clonal diversity possibly underestimated. Among vaccine-associated CD4 TCRs, coverage spanned spike, with dominance at 160-218 and 743-854. Spike-specific TCR breadth and depth went up after people got two AZD1222 doses.

Generated by immunoSEQ multiplex PCR, the TCRdb table keeps only in-frame clones and is missing some. The data contain some 140,000 clones, approximately 80% of them singletons. V and J are TRBV3-1 (or the pseudogene TRBV3-2) and TRBJ1-2; D call uncertain. The sample in question was peripheral blood, obtained on day 0 of AZD1222 vaccination. The receptor comes from an adult in good health. The CDR3 spells CASSQGYQGYTF. The CDR3 DNA follows: TGTGCCAGCAGCCAAGGGTACCAAGGCTACACCTTC.